This T cell receptor beta chain was identified during a study of blood T cell repertoires in COVID-19 (dated by TCRdb to about 2020). For the wider study: Collaborator samples came from the United States, Italy and Spain and covered acute and convalescent phases of COVID-19. Nearly every sample came with metadata listing a de-identified subject ID, COVID-19 status, age in years and sex. The prospective study material was composed of cDNA or gDNA derived from T cells, B-cell-depleted T cells, or PBMCs. The samples were drawn from two sources: the first 160 participants of the ongoing ImmuneRACE study, and 1,000 to 1,500 subjects contributed by 6 global collaborators. Deeply sampled blood TCRbeta repertoires from subjects exposed to, actively infected with, or recovered from COVID-19 were included in the dataset. Where HLA class I and class II types were available, the types were taken from metadata supplied by the sample provider, not from assay-based typing. The repertoires were released in a freely available public database intended as a resource for research on the immune response to SARS-CoV-2.

As to this clone: The antigen this receptor binds is unknown. No much larger clone exists at a distance of one base, and base qualities are not known.

Germline trimming amounts to 3 bases on V and 1 base on J, with 5 as the count of junction bases outside the gene matches. Via the germline V gene (reference sequence), CDR1 is SEHNR and CDR2 FQNEAQ. The CDR3 numbers 16 residues from cysteine through phenylalanine. The kept DNA is CDR3 alone, 48 bases in frame from the first base. TCRbeta CDR3 regions were amplified from genomic DNA by means of the immunoSEQ Assay, a bias-controlled multiplex PCR. In the paper's pipeline: The number of nucleated cells in each sample was estimated by amplification of reference gene primers within the assay. To quantify the absolute abundance of each unique TCRbeta CDR3 rearrangement, sequence reads were collapsed and filtered. Productive Simpson clonality was computed per sample as the square root of Simpson's diversity index over productive rearrangements. Drawn from immuneACCESS, this table holds only the in-frame rearrangements with V and J called that TCRdb kept. Clones are partly lost; checked studies trace under half to an unresolved V gene and leave the rest unexplained. The D gene and trimming were derived from the DNA, and the V and J assignments and clone size from that table. This sample has approximately 200,000 clones in its table, and around four fifths of those were observed once. The ten largest clones represent approximately 12% of the sample.

Participants in the prospective study were aged roughly 18 to 90 years, lived in about two dozen United States geographic areas, and enrolled through a virtual design. In the prospective study, participants were assigned to cohorts based on the clinical history participants reported in a screening survey and a study questionnaire. ImmuneRACE Cohort 3 recovered participants were defined by two consecutive negative NP/OP PCR tests, healthcare professional clearance, or symptom resolution. In the prospective study, whole blood, serum and a nasopharyngeal or oropharyngeal swab were collected from each participant by mobile phlebotomists. Over an approximately 2-month period, participants in the prospective study had the option of providing additional blood draws and questionnaires. Blood samples from the prospective study were shipped frozen or at room temperature prior to DNA extraction. Study-wide conclusions, independent of this receptor: The quantity of clinical and demographic metadata differed by source and by participant and was supplied without curation.

The TCR originated in a man aged 35 to 55 who had recovered from COVID-19. Material: PBMCs or T cells enriched from blood (not recorded which). The sequence joins TRBV7-9 to TRBJ1-1; TRBD1 lines up with 10 middle nucleotides. The base sequence is TGTGCCAGCAGCTTCGGACAGGGGGATTGGAACACTGAAGCTTTCTTT. This is translated as CASSFGQGDWNTEAFF.